The present T cell receptor (beta chain) was sequenced within a study of blood T cell repertoires in COVID-19 (TCRdb year 2020). Regarding the research as a whole: Samples covering the acute and convalescent phases of COVID-19 were provided by collaborators in the United States, Italy and Spain. A de-identified subject ID, COVID-19 status, age in years and sex were almost always included in the sample metadata. Where available, HLA class I and class II types were taken from metadata supplied by the sample provider and were not determined by assay-based typing. The repertoires were released in a freely available public database intended as a resource for research on the immune response to SARS-CoV-2. Deeply sampled blood TCRbeta repertoires from subjects exposed to, actively infected with, or recovered from COVID-19 were included in the dataset. Samples were obtained from the ongoing ImmuneRACE study (first 160 participants) and from 1,254 subjects provided by 6 global collaborators. The prospective study material was composed of cDNA or gDNA derived from T cells, B-cell-depleted T cells, or PBMCs.

Study-wide conclusions, independent of this receptor: The quantity of clinical and demographic metadata differed by source and by participant and was supplied without curation.

One collaborating source in Seattle enrolled patients during active infection and followed them longitudinally through the course of disease. Collaborating institutions collected whole blood in K2EDTA tubes following their own protocols. For TCRbeta analysis, collaborator samples were shipped as frozen whole blood, as isolated PBMCs, or as DNA extracted from either sample type. Remarks on this clone: Its cognate antigen has yet to be identified. No qualities accompany the bases; no much larger clone lies one base away.

The germline V gene yields MGHDK for CDR1 and SYGVNS for CDR2. V loses 1 base, J loses 4 bases, and the germline ends lie 10 bases apart. The CDR3 measures 14 amino acids from cysteine to phenylalanine. CDR3 DNA is the only sequence kept; it has 42 bases, read in frame from the first base. TCRbeta CDR3 regions were amplified from genomic DNA by means of the immunoSEQ Assay, a bias-controlled multiplex PCR. Per the source publication's procedure: The number of nucleated cells in each sample was estimated by amplification of reference gene primers within the assay. Sequence reads were collapsed and filtered to measure the absolute abundance of every unique TCRbeta CDR3 rearrangement. For each sample, productive Simpson clonality was calculated by taking the square root of Simpson's diversity index across productive rearrangements. Sourced from immuneACCESS, this table was stored by TCRdb with only in-frame sequences that have V and J called. A share of the clones is absent; for the studies checked, an unresolved V gene accounts for under half, and the remainder has no known explanation. V and J calls and clone size are those listed in that table; D and trimming were worked out from the DNA. Recorded for this sample are under 150,000 clones; more than 70% of them occurred a single time. Around 5.5% of the sample belongs to the ten largest clones.

The TCR was taken from a woman aged 60-70 years with COVID-19, enrolled during active disease. The chain employs TRBV25-1 and TRBJ1-2; the D gene is perhaps TRBD1, on 5 matching bases. The sample comprised peripheral blood. In nucleotides, the sequence is TGTGCCAGCAGTGAATGGGGGGTGGTCTATGGCTACACCTTC. It translates to CASSEWGVVYGYTF.